This T cell receptor beta chain originates from a study of beta chain features in type 1 diabetes (dated by TCRdb to the late 2010s). Some background on the complete study: Patients and healthy donors did not differ in mean age, gender distribution, total cell number or subset yield. A total of 100 million to 110 million sorted cells were examined across all samples, and a strong correlation was observed between cell number per subset and RNA yield. The study compared the TCRB repertoires of sorted circulating CD4+ T cell subsets in recently diagnosed type 1 diabetes patients with those in matched healthy donors. Regulatory and stem cell-like memory subsets were obtained from only 8 patients and about 8 healthy donors, while naive and central memory subsets were obtained from all 30 or so donors. On the study overall, not on this receptor specifically: Shorter templates might be favored by PCR, yet because patient and control samples were amplified and corrected together, any such skew would affect both groups equally. Naive, central memory and regulatory TCRB repertoires appeared to be more similar among patients than among healthy donors. Because small numbers of individuals were included in the HLA sub-analyses, any influence of HLA type on TCRB rearrangement was left unresolved. In all four CD4+ subsets, TCRB CDR3 length was moderately but significantly shorter in type 1 diabetes patients. At VDJ recombination sites, patients with type 1 diabetes made fewer insertions and deleted more nucleotides, a pattern implying thymic rearrangement abnormalities. Because cDNA rather than genomic DNA was sequenced, highly expressing activated cells could have been over-represented, although no difference in activation and CD3 levels was found between groups.

V loses 6 bases of germline sequence and J loses 13 bases, and the interval between the two ends is 19 bases. The CDR3 sequence holds 13 residues, the cysteine and phenylalanine included. Only the CDR3 DNA is retained, 39 bases long and in frame from the first base. The germline V gene supplies CDR1 LGHNT and CDR2 FRNRAP. The entire isolated RNA was reverse transcribed using the High Capacity cDNA Reverse Transcription Kit, and thus expressed TCRB transcripts were sequenced. Deep immunoSEQ sequencing was applied to naive, central memory and regulatory T cell samples, giving an average of around 3.4 million total reads per sample. Sorted cells were lysed in RLT buffer, and RNA was extracted using DNase-treated RNeasy Micro or Mini kits according to cell number. Each cell subset was processed on its own to prevent cross-contamination, while patient and healthy donor samples were processed together. Using the immunoSEQ multiplex PCR, TCRB sequences were amplified from cDNA into 87-bp fragments spanning the CDR3 region. Amplicons were sequenced on the Illumina HiSeq platform. For the original study's pipeline: PCR bias was computationally corrected using synthetic template baselines, reads within Hamming distance 2 were collapsed, and singletons that could not be merged were discarded. Reads were aligned against IMGT so that V, D and J genes, CDR3 length and insertions or deletions at six rearrangement sites could be assigned. Within each subset, clonotype counts were normalized to the number of sorted cells before true diversity and Gini coefficients were calculated with the tcR R package. Repertoire sharing was quantified using the overlap coefficient calculated on TCRB nucleotide sequences. Imported from immuneACCESS, the table was reduced by TCRdb to in-frame sequences with V and J called. These copies leave out some clones; in studies compared against another copy, an unresolved V gene accounts for under half, and the cause of the remainder is not known. For V, J and clone size, that table is used; D and trimming come from the DNA. Counted in this sample were about 370,000 clones; 8.5% to 10% of them appeared once. The top ten constitute 0.6% of the sample.

On this clone itself: The specificity of this receptor is unknown. Base qualities are not at hand, and no much larger clone is one base apart.

A single peripheral blood draw of about 116 mL on average was collected from each donor into heparinised tubes. A BD FACSAria II and a panel including CD45RO, CCR7, CD25, CD127, CD95 and CD27 were used to sort naive, central memory, regulatory and stem cell-like memory CD4+ T cells. All sorted populations exceeded 98% purity. PBMCs were isolated immediately by Lymphoprep density gradient centrifugation and stained directly without culture. Samples were stained and sorted in pairs, with one healthy donor and one patient per experiment, so that batch effects were minimized. The rearrangement joined TRBV12-5 to TRBJ2-1, with TRBD2 tentatively as D gene (5 bases match). Sequencing was done on a sample of central memory CD4+ T cells from blood. The source of this sequence is a man aged 25-40 years with type 1 diabetes. The DNA sequence reads TGTGCTAGTGGCCCATTGAGGGCGAGTAAACAGTTCTTC. This yields the protein CASGPLRASKQFF.